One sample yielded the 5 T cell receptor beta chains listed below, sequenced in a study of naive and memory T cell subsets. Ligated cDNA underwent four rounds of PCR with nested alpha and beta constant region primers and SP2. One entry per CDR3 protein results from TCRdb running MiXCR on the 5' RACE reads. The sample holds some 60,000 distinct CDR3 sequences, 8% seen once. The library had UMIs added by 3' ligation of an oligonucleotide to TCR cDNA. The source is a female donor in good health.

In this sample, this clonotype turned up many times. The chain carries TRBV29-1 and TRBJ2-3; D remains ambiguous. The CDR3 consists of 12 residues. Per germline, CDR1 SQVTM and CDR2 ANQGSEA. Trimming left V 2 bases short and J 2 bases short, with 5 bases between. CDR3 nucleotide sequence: TGCAGCGTTGAACGCGACACAGATACGCAGTATTTT. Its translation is CSVERDTDTQYF.

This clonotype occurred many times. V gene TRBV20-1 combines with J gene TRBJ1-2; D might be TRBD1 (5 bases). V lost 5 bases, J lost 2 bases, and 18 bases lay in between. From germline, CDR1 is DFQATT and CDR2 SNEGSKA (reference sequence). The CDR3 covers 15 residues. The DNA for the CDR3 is TGCAGTGCTTCACTCGGGACCCTAGGAAACTATGGCTACACCTTC. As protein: CSASLGTLGNYGYTF.

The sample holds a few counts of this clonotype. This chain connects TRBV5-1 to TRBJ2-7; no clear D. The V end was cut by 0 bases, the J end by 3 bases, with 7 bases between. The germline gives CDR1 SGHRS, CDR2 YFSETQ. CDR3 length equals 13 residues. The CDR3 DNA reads TGCGCCAGCAGCTTGGATTCGGGCTACGAGCAGTACTTC. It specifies CASSLDSGYEQYF.

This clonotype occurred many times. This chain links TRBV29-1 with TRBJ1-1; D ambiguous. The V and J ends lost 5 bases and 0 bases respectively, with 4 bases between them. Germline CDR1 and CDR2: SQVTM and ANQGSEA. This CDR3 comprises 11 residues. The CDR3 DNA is TGCAGCGTTTCGTTGAACACTGAAGCTTTCTTT. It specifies CSVSLNTEAFF.

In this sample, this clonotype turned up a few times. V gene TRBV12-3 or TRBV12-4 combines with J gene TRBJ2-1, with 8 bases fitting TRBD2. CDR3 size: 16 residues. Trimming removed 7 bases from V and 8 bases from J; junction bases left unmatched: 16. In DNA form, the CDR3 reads TGTGCCAGCACCGAACCCGGGGGGGGGTTGGACGATGAGCAGTTCTTC. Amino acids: CASTEPGGGLDDEQFF.